This is a list of T cell receptor beta chains from one sample in a study of shared clonotypes between healthy human individuals. The protocol was immunoSEQ multiplex PCR, while the TCRdb copy is restricted to in-frame clones and leaves out a portion. The table lists about 2 million clones, over 85% of them singletons. The sample consisted of naive CD8+ T cells sorted from blood. Receptor source: a man between 18 and 35 years old in good health. Each CDR3 is given with its conserved first and last residue. A D gene is named only where the DNA matches it firmly.

d_gene	v_gene	j_gene	CDR3aa
-	TRBV30	TRBJ2-1	CAWGAGRMSNEQFF
TRBD1	TRBV9	TRBJ2-7	CASSVGGGGYEQYF
TRBD2	TRBV5-6	TRBJ2-7	CASRFNGGSYEQYF
-	TRBV27	TRBJ1-1	CASSLSAGGNTEAFF
-	TRBV7-9	TRBJ1-1	CASSPNSFPEAFF
-	TRBV4-3	TRBJ2-2	CASSQDAVGTISTGELFF
-	TRBV2	TRBJ2-7	CASSEWAGEWGEQYF
-	TRBV5-1	TRBJ1-1	CASSSHNTEAFF
TRBD2	TRBV11-2	TRBJ2-5	CASSHLAEGLETQYF
-	TRBV9	TRBJ2-3	CASSVGGLGTDTQYF
TRBD1	TRBV2	TRBJ2-5	CASSSTGVETQYF
-	TRBV6-1	TRBJ1-6	CASSDGGSPLHF
-	TRBV7-8	TRBJ2-7	CASSLLGAYEQYF
TRBD1	TRBV11-3	TRBJ1-5	CASSLDPNGTGLNQPQHF
-	TRBV27	TRBJ2-1	CASSFSGGEQFF
TRBD1	TRBV9	TRBJ1-2	CASSPLGQINYGYTF